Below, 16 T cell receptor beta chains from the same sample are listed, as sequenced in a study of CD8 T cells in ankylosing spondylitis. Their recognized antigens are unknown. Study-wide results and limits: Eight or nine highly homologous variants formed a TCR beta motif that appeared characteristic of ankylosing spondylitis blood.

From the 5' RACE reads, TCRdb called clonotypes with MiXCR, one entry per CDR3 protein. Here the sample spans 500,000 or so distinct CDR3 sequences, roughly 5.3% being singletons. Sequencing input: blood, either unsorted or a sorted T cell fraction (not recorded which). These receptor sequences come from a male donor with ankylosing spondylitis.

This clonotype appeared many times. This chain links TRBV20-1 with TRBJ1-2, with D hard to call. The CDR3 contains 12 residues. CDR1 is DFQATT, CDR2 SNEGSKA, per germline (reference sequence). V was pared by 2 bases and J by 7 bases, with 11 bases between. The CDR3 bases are TGCAGTGCTAGAATGGCAGCCCTTGGCTACACCTTC. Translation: CSARMAALGYTF.

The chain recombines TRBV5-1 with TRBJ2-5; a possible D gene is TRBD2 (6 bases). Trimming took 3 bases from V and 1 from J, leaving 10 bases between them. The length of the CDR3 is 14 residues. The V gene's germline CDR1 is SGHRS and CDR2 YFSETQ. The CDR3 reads CASSYWGGQETQYF. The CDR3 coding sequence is TGCGCCAGCAGCTACTGGGGAGGCCAAGAGACCCAGTACTTC. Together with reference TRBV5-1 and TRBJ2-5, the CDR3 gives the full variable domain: KAGVTQTPRYLIKTRGQQVTLSCSPISGHRSVSWYQQTPGQGLQFLFEYFSETQRNKGNFPGRFSGRQFSNSRSEMNVSTLELGDSALYLCASSYWGGQETQYFGPGTRLLVL.

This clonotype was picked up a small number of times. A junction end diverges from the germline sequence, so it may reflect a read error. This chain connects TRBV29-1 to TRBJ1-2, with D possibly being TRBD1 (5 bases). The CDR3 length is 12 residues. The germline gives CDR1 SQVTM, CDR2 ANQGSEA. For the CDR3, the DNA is TGCAGCGTCGAAGGGGAGGGCTATGGCTACACCTTC. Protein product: CSVEGEGYGYTF.

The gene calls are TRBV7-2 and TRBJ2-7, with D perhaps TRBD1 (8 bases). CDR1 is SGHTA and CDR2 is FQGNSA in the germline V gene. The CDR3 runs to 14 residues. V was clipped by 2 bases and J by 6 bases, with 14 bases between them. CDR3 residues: CASSLTGGESEQYF. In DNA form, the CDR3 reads TGTGCCAGCAGCTTAACAGGGGGGGAGAGCGAGCAGTACTTC.

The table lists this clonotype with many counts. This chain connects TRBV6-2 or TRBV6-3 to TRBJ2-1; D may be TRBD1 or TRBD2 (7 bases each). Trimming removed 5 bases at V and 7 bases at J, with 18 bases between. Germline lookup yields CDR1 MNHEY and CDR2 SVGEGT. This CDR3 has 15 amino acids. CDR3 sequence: CASSPGGDRLNEQFF. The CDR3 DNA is TGTGCCAGCAGTCCAGGGGGGGACAGATTGAATGAGCAGTTCTTC.

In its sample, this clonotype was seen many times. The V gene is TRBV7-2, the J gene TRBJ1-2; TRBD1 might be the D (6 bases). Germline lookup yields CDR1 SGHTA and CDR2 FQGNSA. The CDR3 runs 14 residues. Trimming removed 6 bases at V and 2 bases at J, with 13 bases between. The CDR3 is CASRGGAENYGYTF. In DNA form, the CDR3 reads TGTGCCAGCAGAGGGGGGGCCGAGAACTATGGCTACACCTTC.

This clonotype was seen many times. CDR3 nucleotides: TGCAGCGTTGGGTCACAGGGGAGCCCCTACAATGAGCAGTTCTTC. Translation: CSVGSQGSPYNEQFF. The V and J genes are TRBV29-1 and TRBJ2-1; 7 nucleotides align to TRBD1. This CDR3 has 15 amino acids. Germline-derived CDR1 and CDR2 are SQVTM and ANQGSEA. The V and J ends lost 4 bases and 2 bases, in that order; junction bases with no gene match: 8.

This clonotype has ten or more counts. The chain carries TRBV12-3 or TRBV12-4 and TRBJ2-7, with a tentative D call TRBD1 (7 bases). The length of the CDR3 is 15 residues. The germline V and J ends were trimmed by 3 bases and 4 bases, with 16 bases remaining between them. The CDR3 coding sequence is TGTGCCAGCAGTTTCGGGGGACAGTTTACTTACGAGCAGTACTTC. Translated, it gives CASSFGGQFTYEQYF.

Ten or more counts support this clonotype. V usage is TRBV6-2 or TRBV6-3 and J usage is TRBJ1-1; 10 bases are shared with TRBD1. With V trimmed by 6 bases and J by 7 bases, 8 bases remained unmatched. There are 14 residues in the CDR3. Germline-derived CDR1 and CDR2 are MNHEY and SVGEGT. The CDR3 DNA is TGTGCCAGCAGAAGGGACAGGGGTACGGGTGAAGCTTTCTTT. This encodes CASRRDRGTGEAFF.

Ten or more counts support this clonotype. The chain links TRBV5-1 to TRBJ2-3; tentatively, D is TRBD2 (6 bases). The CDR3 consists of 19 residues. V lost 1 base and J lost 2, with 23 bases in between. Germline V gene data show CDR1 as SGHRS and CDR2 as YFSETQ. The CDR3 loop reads CASSLPEGLGDAATDTQYF. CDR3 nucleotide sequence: TGCGCCAGCAGCTTGCCGGAGGGCCTGGGAGATGCGGCCACAGATACGCAGTATTTT.

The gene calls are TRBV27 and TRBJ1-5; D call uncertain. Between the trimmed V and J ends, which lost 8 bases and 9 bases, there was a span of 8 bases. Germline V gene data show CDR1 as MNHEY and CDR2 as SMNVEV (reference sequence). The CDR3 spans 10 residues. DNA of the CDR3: TGTGCCAGCTTGTTGGGGCCCCAGCATTTT. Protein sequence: CASLLGPQHF.

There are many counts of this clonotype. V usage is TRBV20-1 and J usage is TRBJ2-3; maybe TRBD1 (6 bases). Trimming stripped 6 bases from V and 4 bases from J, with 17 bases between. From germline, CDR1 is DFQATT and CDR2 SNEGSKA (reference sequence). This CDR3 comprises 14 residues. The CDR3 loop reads CSAQDTGLSDTQYF. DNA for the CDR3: TGCAGTGCCCAAGATACAGGGTTGTCAGATACGCAGTATTTT.

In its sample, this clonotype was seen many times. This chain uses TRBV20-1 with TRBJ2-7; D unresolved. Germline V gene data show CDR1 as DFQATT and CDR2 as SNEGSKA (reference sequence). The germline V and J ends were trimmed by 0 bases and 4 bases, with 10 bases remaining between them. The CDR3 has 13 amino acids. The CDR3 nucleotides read TGCAGTGCTAGAGATCGTTTCACATACGAGCAGTACTTC. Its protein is CSARDRFTYEQYF.

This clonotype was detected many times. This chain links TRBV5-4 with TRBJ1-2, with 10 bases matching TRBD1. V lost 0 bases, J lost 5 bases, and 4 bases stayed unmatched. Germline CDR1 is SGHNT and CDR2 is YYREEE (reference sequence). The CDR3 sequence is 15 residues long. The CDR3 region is CASSLGQGARYGYTF. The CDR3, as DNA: TGTGCCAGCAGCTTGGGACAGGGGGCACGGTATGGCTACACCTTC.

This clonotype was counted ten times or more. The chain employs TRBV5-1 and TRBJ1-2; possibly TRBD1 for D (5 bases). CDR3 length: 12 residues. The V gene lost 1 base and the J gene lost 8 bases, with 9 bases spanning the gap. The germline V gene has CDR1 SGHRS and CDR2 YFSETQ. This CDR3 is CASSLSGEGYTF. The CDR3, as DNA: TGCGCCAGCAGCTTGTCGGGGGAAGGCTACACCTTC.

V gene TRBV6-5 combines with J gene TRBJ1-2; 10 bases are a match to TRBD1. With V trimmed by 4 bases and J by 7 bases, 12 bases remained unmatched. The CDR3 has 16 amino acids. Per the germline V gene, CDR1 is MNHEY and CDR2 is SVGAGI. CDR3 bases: TGTGCCAGCAGTTCTTACGGGGACAGGGGTTGGGGTGGCTACACCTTC. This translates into CASSSYGDRGWGGYTF.